Presented here are 32 T cell receptor beta chains from one specimen sequenced in a study of OX40 agonist ivuxolimab in advanced cancers. Method: immunoSEQ multiplex PCR; TCRdb's copy keeps in-frame clones and lacks some. In the table there are some 42,000 clones, 82% of which are singletons. Sequences were derived from CD4+ or CD8+ T cells sorted from blood, sampled in a trial of the OX40 agonist ivuxolimab. The receptors were sampled from an adult with an advanced solid tumor such as melanoma, head and neck, liver or kidney cancer.

This clone was detected once. This sequence joins TRBV7-8 and TRBJ2-7; 8 bases align to TRBD2. The CDR3 covers 16 residues. CDR1 and CDR2 (germline): SGHVS, FQNEAQ. The V gene end was trimmed by 5 bases and the J gene end by 5 bases; junction bases not matched to a gene: 14. The CDR3: CASSPQSGGGIHEQYF. The DNA of the CDR3 is TGTGCCAGCAGCCCGCAGTCCGGGGGGGGTATTCACGAGCAGTACTTC.

The CDR3 coding sequence is TGTGCCAGCAGTGAGAGGCACAGTGGGGAGACCCAGTACTTC. This translates into CASSERHSGETQYF. This chain links TRBV2 with TRBJ2-5; D unclear. The germline gives CDR1 SNHLY, CDR2 FYNNEI. CDR3 length: 14 residues. V was clipped by 3 bases and J by 5 bases, with 13 bases between them.

The rearrangement links TRBV7-3 to TRBJ2-5, with D tentatively TRBD1 or TRBD2 (5 bases each). Trimming stripped 3 bases from V and 5 bases from J, with 10 bases between. Germline CDR1 is SGHTA and CDR2 is FQGTGA. The CDR3 runs to 13 residues. The CDR3 DNA reads as TGTGCCAGCAGCTTGGAAGGGGAGGAGACCCAGTACTTC. Amino acid sequence: CASSLEGEETQYF.

This clone has only a few counts. CDR3 loop: CASSPLDSYEQYF. The CDR3 DNA sequence: TGTGCCAGCAGTCCCCTAGATTCCTACGAGCAGTACTTC. V and J are TRBV27 and TRBJ2-7; D uncertain. The germline V gene has CDR1 MNHEY and CDR2 SMNVEV (reference sequence). The CDR3 length is 13 residues. V lost 5 bases and J 1 base, leaving 9 bases between the germline ends.

The rearrangement joins TRBV27 to TRBJ2-5; 8 bases are a match to TRBD2. Germline loops: CDR1 MNHEY, CDR2 SMNVEV (reference sequence). This CDR3 region has 15 residues. With 8 bases clipped from V and 5 bases from J, the junction kept 13 bases outside the gene matches. The CDR3 nucleotides are TGTGCCAGCCTGCCTTCAGCGGGGGTAGGGGAGACCCAGTACTTC. As protein: CASLPSAGVGETQYF.

The rearrangement joins TRBV30 to TRBJ1-2, with D unresolved. The CDR3 contains 13 residues. Germline assignment: CDR1 GTSNPN and CDR2 SVGIG (reference sequence). V lost 8 bases to trimming and J lost 1 base, with 14 bases between them. CDR3 DNA sequence: TGTGCCGGGTTGAAAGTTTTTAACTATGGCTACACCTTC. Its protein is CAGLKVFNYGYTF.

The gene calls are TRBV5-1 and TRBJ1-3; D gene uncertain. Trimming removed 0 bases at V and 2 bases at J, with 12 bases between. This CDR3 is 16 amino acids long. CDR1 and CDR2 (germline): SGHRS, YFSETQ. This CDR3 reads CASSLGISTAGNTIYF. The CDR3 bases are TGCGCCAGCAGCTTGGGTATTAGCACGGCTGGAAACACCATATATTTT.

This chain links TRBV7-8 with TRBJ2-3; 7 bases match TRBD2. This CDR3 has 15 residues. Germline-derived CDR1 and CDR2 are SGHVS and FQNEAQ. Trimming took 5 bases from V and 2 from J; bases not matched to a gene: 7. This chain's CDR3 is CASSPFGGNTDTQYF. CDR3 DNA sequence: TGTGCCAGCAGCCCTTTCGGGGGGAACACAGATACGCAGTATTTT.

The V call is TRBV6-5, the J call TRBJ2-6; unclear D gene. This CDR3 comprises 16 residues. Germline CDR1 MNHEY, CDR2 SVGAGI. Trimming removed 0 bases at V and 0 bases at J, with 6 bases between. The CDR3 loop is CASSYSGFSGANVLTF. DNA for the CDR3: TGTGCCAGCAGTTACTCCGGGTTCTCTGGGGCCAACGTCCTGACTTTC.

Concerning this clone itself: This same CDR3 is encoded by further DNA sequences in the sample. The chain combines TRBV19 with TRBJ1-5; no clear D. CDR1 and CDR2 (germline): LNHDA, SQIVND (reference sequence). The CDR3 spans 14 residues. V gave up 4 bases and J gave up 0 bases, with 7 bases separating them. CDR3 sequence (DNA): TGTGCCAGTAGTACCCAGAATAGCAATCAGCCCCAGCATTTT. Residues: CASSTQNSNQPQHF.

Concerning this clone itself: A junction boundary mismatches the germline segment, possibly from a read error. The chain couples TRBV4-2 to TRBJ2-1; 7 nucleotides agree with TRBD1. CDR1 is LGHNA and CDR2 is YNFKEQ in the germline V gene. The CDR3 is 14 residues long. CDR3 sequence: CASGHSGQLIEQFF. CDR3 DNA: TGTGCCAGCGGCCACTCGGGACAGTTGATTGAGCAGTTCTTC.

The rearrangement uses TRBV28 and TRBJ1-2, with D maybe TRBD1 (5 bases). V was pared by 4 bases and J by 3 bases, with 12 bases between. The CDR3 has 14 amino acids. CDR1 is MDHEN, CDR2 SYDVKM, per germline. This CDR3 is CASSSRQLDYGYTF. The CDR3 DNA is TGTGCCAGCAGTTCACGACAGCTAGACTATGGCTACACCTTC.

The chain joins TRBV27 to TRBJ2-2; no clear D gene. The CDR3 is 13 amino acids. The V gene lost 5 bases and the J gene lost 7 bases, with 11 bases spanning the gap. CDR1 is MNHEY, CDR2 SMNVEV, per germline (reference sequence). This CDR3 is CASSPTRNGELFF. CDR3 coding DNA: TGTGCCAGCAGTCCGACCAGAAACGGGGAGCTGTTTTTT.

The chain is built from TRBV11-2 and TRBJ2-1; D possibly corresponds to TRBD1 (5 bases). Between the trimmed V and J ends, which lost 3 bases and 8 bases, there was a span of 20 bases. The CDR3 has 16 amino acids. Germline loops: CDR1 SGHAT, CDR2 FQNNGV. The CDR3 DNA is TGTGCCAGCAGCTTCATACTAACAGGAAAAGTCGATGAGCAGTTCTTC. This translates into CASSFILTGKVDEQFF.

The chain recombines TRBV4-3 with TRBJ2-4; D remains ambiguous. Between the trimmed V and J ends, which lost 1 base and 8 bases, there was a span of 6 bases. The CDR3 loop spans 12 amino acids. Germline V gene data show CDR1 as LGHNA and CDR2 as YSLEER. CDR3 coding DNA: TGCGCCAGCAGCCAAGGTATTGACATTCAGTACTTC. Translated: CASSQGIDIQYF.

V gene TRBV27 combines with J gene TRBJ2-1; D might be TRBD2 (5 bases). The V and J ends lost 5 bases and 4 bases respectively, with 12 bases between them. Germline V gives CDR1 MNHEY, CDR2 SMNVEV (reference sequence). The CDR3 consists of 14 residues. CDR3 sequence reads: CASSPGPGYNEQFF. In DNA form, the CDR3 reads TGTGCCAGCAGTCCAGGCCCGGGGTACAATGAGCAGTTCTTC.

This clone appeared a few times. The rearrangement uses TRBV5-1 and TRBJ1-1; D call uncertain. The CDR3 has 15 residues. V gave up 2 bases and J gave up 4 bases, with 15 bases separating them. The germline V gene has CDR1 SGHRS and CDR2 YFSETQ. The CDR3 DNA reads TGCGCCAGCAGCTTTGACACAACTGGGATCACTGAAGCTTTCTTT. It yields the protein CASSFDTTGITEAFF.

This clone is a singleton in its sample. This rearrangement joins TRBV9 to TRBJ2-2; 7 nucleotides agree with TRBD2. Germline V CDR1 and CDR2: SGDLS, YYNGEE. CDR3 length: 15 amino acids. V shed 1 base, J shed 5 bases, and the junction held 5 bases outside the gene matches. CDR3 nucleotides: TGTGCCAGCAGCGTAAGGTCAGCGGGGACCGGGGAGCTGTTTTTT. Amino acid sequence: CASSVRSAGTGELFF.

The chain couples TRBV4-1 to TRBJ2-5; D may be TRBD2 (6 bases). With the DNA end fitting TRBJ2-7 better, the J assignment may be wrong. CDR3 length equals 15 residues. Germline lookup yields CDR1 MGHRA and CDR2 YSYEKL. The CDR3 spells CASSQVPGGTYEQYF. The CDR3 DNA is TGCGCCAGCAGCCAAGTACCAGGCGGGACCTACGAGCAGTACTTC.

The chain combines TRBV11-2 with TRBJ2-5, with D perhaps matching TRBD2 (6 bases). The J call may be in error: the DNA end matches TRBJ2-7 better. The germline V gene has CDR1 SGHAT and CDR2 FQNNGV. The CDR3 totals 15 residues. In DNA, the CDR3 is TGTGCCAGCAGCCTCACCGGGACGGGGGCCTACGAGCAGTACTTC. This sequence encodes CASSLTGTGAYEQYF.

CDR3 in amino acids: CASTEIKSREQYF. DNA for the CDR3: TGTGCCAGCACCGAGATCAAAAGTAGAGAGCAGTACTTC. The rearrangement uses TRBV6-5 and TRBJ2-7, with D unresolved. Germline V gene sequence: CDR1 MNHEY, CDR2 SVGAGI. The CDR3 is made up of 13 amino acids. Trimming removed 7 bases at V and 7 bases at J, with 17 bases between.

This clone has a count of ten or more. The V and J genes are TRBV7-9 and TRBJ2-1, with D uncertain. Germline V gives CDR1 SEHNR, CDR2 FQNEAQ (reference sequence). Trimming shortened V by 1 base and J by 15 bases, and 13 bases separated the two germline ends. This CDR3 contains 12 residues. DNA for the CDR3: TGTGCCAGCAGCTTAGAAGTGAAGGAAAGGTTCTTC. It specifies CASSLEVKERFF.

The chain carries TRBV30 and TRBJ1-1; the D is unclear. Germline V lookup: CDR1 GTSNPN, CDR2 SVGIG (reference sequence). The V gene lost 0 bases and the J gene lost 1 base, with 3 bases spanning the gap. This CDR3 comprises 12 residues. DNA of the CDR3: TGTGCCTGGAGTGTAGCGAACACTGAAGCTTTCTTT. Protein sequence: CAWSVANTEAFF.

V and J are TRBV7-9 and TRBJ2-7, with D uncertain. In germline, CDR1 is SEHNR, CDR2 FQNEAQ (reference sequence). The CDR3 is made up of 14 amino acids. Between the trimmed V and J ends, which lost 5 bases and 3 bases, there was a span of 14 bases. The chain's CDR3 is CASSQRANNYEQYF. The CDR3 DNA reads TGTGCCAGCAGCCAAAGGGCGAACAACTACGAGCAGTACTTC.

The rearrangement joins TRBV7-8 to TRBJ1-1; 7 positions agree with TRBD1. The germline V gene encodes CDR1 SGHVS and CDR2 FQNEAQ. There are 16 residues in the CDR3. J was trimmed by 6 bases and V by 1 base; bases with no gene match: 11. CDR3 in DNA: TGTGCCAGCAGCTTAGTCAGACAGGGTATGATCGCTGAAGCTTTCTTT. Amino acid sequence: CASSLVRQGMIAEAFF.

The rearrangement joins TRBV7-6 to TRBJ2-3; possibly TRBD2 for D (5 bases). The CDR3 is made up of 13 amino acids. V was shortened by 5 bases and J by 5 bases, with 11 bases between the two germline ends. Germline CDR1 reads SGHVS; CDR2 reads FNYEAQ. The CDR3 loop reads CASSGLALDTQYF. CDR3 DNA: TGTGCCAGCAGCGGTTTAGCGCTAGATACGCAGTATTTT.

The genes are TRBV30 and TRBJ2-1; 11 nucleotides agree with TRBD2. Per the germline V gene, CDR1 is GTSNPN and CDR2 is SVGIG (reference sequence). J gave up 9 bases and V 3 bases, and 13 bases lay outside the gene matches. There are 16 residues in the CDR3. The CDR3 is CAWRNPRLAGRVEQFF. The CDR3 nucleotides are TGTGCCTGGAGGAACCCCCGACTAGCGGGAAGGGTTGAGCAGTTCTTC.

The rearrangement links TRBV6-5 to TRBJ1-5; D gene uncertain. Per the germline V gene, CDR1 is MNHEY and CDR2 is SVGAGI. The CDR3 runs 13 residues. Between the trimmed V and J ends, which lost 3 bases and 6 bases, there was a span of 9 bases. The DNA for the CDR3 is TGTGCCAGCAGTTATTTACTGGGTCAGCCCCAGCATTTT. It translates to CASSYLLGQPQHF.

The chain couples TRBV7-2 to TRBJ2-7, with D possibly matching TRBD2 (5 bases). The CDR3 runs 15 residues. Germline assignment: CDR1 SGHTA and CDR2 FQGNSA. Between the trimmed V and J ends, which lost 1 base and 0 bases, there was a span of 10 bases. CDR3 residues: CASSLGAASSYEQYF. CDR3 DNA sequence: TGTGCCAGCAGCTTAGGAGCGGCAAGCTCCTACGAGCAGTACTTC.

With respect to this clone: At one boundary the junction diverges from the germline segment, which might be a read error. V gene TRBV6-1 combines with J gene TRBJ2-1, with a weak D call TRBD1 (6 bases). The CDR3 totals 16 residues. Germline CDR1 reads MNHNS; CDR2 reads SASEGT. The CDR3 is CASREEGHLNYNEQFF. The CDR3 coding sequence is TGTGCCAGCAGGGAAGAGGGACATCTAAACTACAATGAGCAGTTCTTC.

This chain links TRBV27 with TRBJ2-2; TRBD1 might be the D (5 bases). Germline V CDR1 and CDR2: MNHEY, SMNVEV (reference sequence). The CDR3 is made up of 14 amino acids. Deletions cut 3 bases from V and 3 bases from J, with 8 bases between. The CDR3 sequence: CASSLAGYTGELFF. The DNA for the CDR3 is TGTGCCAGCAGTTTGGCAGGGTACACCGGGGAGCTGTTTTTT.

The chain carries TRBV7-9 and TRBJ2-1, with D tentatively TRBD2 (5 bases). This CDR3 comprises 14 residues. With 5 bases removed from V and 3 bases from J, the gap between germline ends came to 11 bases. Looked up from germline, CDR1 is SEHNR and CDR2 is FQNEAQ (reference sequence). CDR3 region: CASSTGLLYNEQFF. Here the CDR3 DNA reads TGTGCCAGCAGCACTGGACTTCTCTACAATGAGCAGTTCTTC.